The 21 T cell receptor beta chains presented below share a single source sample, sequenced in a study of radiation and T cells in renal cell carcinoma. The assay was immunoSEQ multiplex PCR, and TCRdb's table has in-frame clones only and misses some. Of approximately 140,000 clones listed, 88% were seen once; the top ten hold around 4%. The time point: baseline pretreatment blood. Treatment indicated: 15 Gy SBRT to primary tumor, nephrectomy 4 weeks later. The specimen was blood, collected from a patient whose treatment included radiotherapy and nephrectomy. The receptors stem from a woman in her 70s with renal cell carcinoma.

This chain links TRBV7-8 with TRBJ2-1, with 9 nucleotides matching TRBD2. The CDR3 totals 13 residues. In germline, CDR1 is SGHVS, CDR2 FQNEAQ. V shed 2 bases, J shed 9 bases, and the junction held 2 bases outside the gene matches. The CDR3 nucleotides read TGTGCCAGCAGCTTACTAGCGGGGTCTGAGCAGTTCTTC. It codes for CASSLLAGSEQFF.

The chain's CDR3 is CAWSYGTSGNEQFF. CDR3 DNA sequence: TGTGCCTGGAGTTATGGGACTAGCGGTAATGAGCAGTTCTTC. The rearrangement links TRBV30 to TRBJ2-1; 11 positions match TRBD2. J was trimmed by 7 bases and V by 2 bases; bases with no gene match: 4. The CDR3 has 14 amino acids. CDR1 GTSNPN and CDR2 SVGIG come from the germline V gene (reference sequence).

This chain joins TRBV28 and TRBJ1-5; possibly TRBD1 for D (5 bases). CDR3 length equals 15 residues. V shed 4 bases and J shed 5 bases, with 15 bases lying between them. CDR1 and CDR2 (germline): MDHEN, SYDVKM. CDR3 residues: CASSWIRDPDQPQHF. For the CDR3, the DNA is TGTGCCAGCAGTTGGATTAGGGACCCCGATCAGCCCCAGCATTTT.

V gene TRBV19 combines with J gene TRBJ2-3; D could derive from TRBD1 or TRBD2 (6 bases each). The CDR3 is 15 amino acids. Deletions cut 4 bases from V and 1 base from J, with 12 bases between. Germline lookup yields CDR1 LNHDA and CDR2 SQIVND (reference sequence). For the CDR3, the DNA is TGTGCCAGTAGTAAACAGGGAGGAGGCACAGATACGCAGTATTTT. This encodes CASSKQGGGTDTQYF.

The rearrangement links TRBV5-1 to TRBJ1-6; maybe TRBD1 (5 bases). V lost 0 bases to trimming and J lost 10 bases, with 17 bases between them. This CDR3 comprises 16 residues. Germline CDR1 and CDR2: SGHRS and YFSETQ. CDR3 sequence: CASSLADGGRNSPLHF. The CDR3 DNA follows: TGCGCCAGCAGCTTGGCCGATGGGGGACGAAACTCACCCCTCCACTTT.

A note on this clone: An end of the junction differs from the germline gene, which may be a read error. The V gene is TRBV7-2, the J gene TRBJ2-1; D is undetermined. Germline CDR1 reads SGHTA; CDR2 reads FQGNSA. The CDR3 length is 11 residues. This CDR3 is CASSLINLEIF. For the CDR3, the DNA is TGTGCCAGCAGCTTAATCAACTTGGAGATCTTC.

The V call is TRBV7-2, the J call TRBJ2-5; TRBD2 agrees at 7 bases. Germline CDR1 reads SGHTA; CDR2 reads FQGNSA. V was clipped by 5 bases and J by 5 bases; unmatched bases: 8. This CDR3 contains 14 residues. CDR3 sequence: CASSAPGGRETQYF. The CDR3, as DNA: TGTGCCAGCAGCGCCCCGGGAGGTCGGGAGACCCAGTACTTC.

The CDR3 sequence is CASSPTPGTGGDEQYF. The CDR3 bases are TGTGCCAGCAGCCCGACGCCCGGGACAGGGGGCGACGAGCAGTACTTC. The genes are TRBV7-2 and TRBJ2-7; TRBD1 agrees at 12 bases. Per germline, CDR1 SGHTA and CDR2 FQGNSA. This CDR3 has 16 residues. V dropped 5 bases and J dropped 5; count of bases not matched to a gene: 10.

Only one count was recorded for this clone. The V call is TRBV6-1, the J call TRBJ2-3, with 11 bases aligning to TRBD2. With 2 bases clipped from V and 0 bases from J, the junction kept 4 bases outside the gene matches. This CDR3 region has 17 residues. Germline V gene data show CDR1 as MNHNS and CDR2 as SASEGT. As DNA, the CDR3 is TGTGCCAGCAGTGAAAGTCCTAGCGGGGGGAGCACAGATACGCAGTATTTT. Translating it yields CASSESPSGGSTDTQYF.

The chain employs TRBV7-9 and TRBJ1-2, with D maybe TRBD1 (6 bases). Trimming left V 5 bases short and J 4 bases short, with 14 bases between. The CDR3 contains 14 residues. The germline CDR1 and CDR2 sequences are SEHNR and FQNEAQ (reference sequence). CDR3 sequence reads: CASSHEQGSYGYTF. CDR3 sequence (DNA): TGTGCCAGCAGCCACGAACAGGGTTCCTATGGCTACACCTTC.

This clone has only a few counts. V usage is TRBV5-4 and J usage is TRBJ1-5; D may be TRBD1 (5 bases). There are 15 residues in the CDR3. Germline V gene lookup returns CDR1 SGHNT and CDR2 YYREEE (reference sequence). V shed 4 bases and J shed 2 bases, with 13 bases lying between them. CDR3 DNA sequence: TGTGCCAGCAGCCCGGGACCATCGGGCAATCAGCCCCAGCATTTT. Its protein product is CASSPGPSGNQPQHF.

The gene calls are TRBV9 and TRBJ1-1; D call uncertain. V was trimmed by 4 bases and J by 5 bases, leaving 15 bases between them. The germline V gene has CDR1 SGDLS and CDR2 YYNGEE. This CDR3 comprises 14 residues. CDR3 DNA: TGTGCCAGCAGCCCTCACGACGGTGGGACTGAAGCTTTCTTT. As protein: CASSPHDGGTEAFF.

The V gene is TRBV18, the J gene TRBJ1-2; 7 nucleotides line up with TRBD1. This CDR3 comprises 14 residues. Germline V lookup: CDR1 KGHSH, CDR2 LQKENI. V shed 3 bases and J 1 base; nucleotides not matched to a gene: 2. The CDR3 sequence: CASSPAGGNYGYTF. In DNA form, the CDR3 reads TGTGCCAGCTCACCGGCAGGGGGTAACTATGGCTACACCTTC.

This chain connects TRBV19 to TRBJ2-7; the D gene could be TRBD1 or TRBD2 (5 bases each). The germline gives CDR1 LNHDA, CDR2 SQIVND (reference sequence). Trimming cost V 4 bases and J 6 bases, with 13 bases left between them. This CDR3 has 13 amino acids. The chain's CDR3 is CASSKGPLSEQYF. CDR3 nucleotides: TGTGCCAGTAGTAAGGGACCGCTCAGCGAGCAGTACTTC. The full variable domain, its missing parts supplied by reference TRBV19 and TRBJ2-7, is DGGITQSPKYLFRKEGQNVTLSCEQNLNHDAMYWYRQDPGQGLRLIYYSQIVNDFQKGDIAEGYSVSREKKESFPLTVTSAQKNPTAFYLCASSKGPLSEQYFGPGTRLTVT.

The chain has TRBV27 and TRBJ2-3, with D perhaps assigned TRBD1 or TRBD2 (5 bases each). The CDR3 runs 15 residues. Germline CDR1 MNHEY, CDR2 SMNVEV (reference sequence). The V and J ends lost 5 bases and 3 bases respectively, with 15 bases between them. CDR3 sequence reads: CASSPRGEGTDTQYF. CDR3 coding DNA: TGTGCCAGCAGTCCCCGGGGTGAGGGGACAGATACGCAGTATTTT.

This sequence joins TRBV28 and TRBJ1-4; weak D call: TRBD1 (5 bases). V shed 7 bases and J shed 3 bases, with 15 bases lying between them. The germline V gene encodes CDR1 MDHEN and CDR2 SYDVKM. This CDR3 region has 15 residues. The CDR3 is CASTGGGTANEKLFF. In nucleotides, the CDR3 is TGTGCCAGCACCGGGGGAGGGACGGCTAATGAAAAACTGTTTTTT.

J is TRBJ1-2 and V is TRBV7-2, with D unresolved. The ends were cut back, 2 bases at V and 5 bases at J, with 15 bases in the middle. Looked up from germline, CDR1 is SGHTA and CDR2 is FQGNSA. The CDR3 spans 15 residues. As DNA, the CDR3 is TGTGCCAGCAGCTTAATGATGGACGTAGAGTATGGCTACACCTTC. This sequence encodes CASSLMMDVEYGYTF.

This rearrangement joins TRBV29-1 to TRBJ1-3; the D is unclear. The CDR3 extends over 12 amino acids. Trimming stripped 6 bases from V and 0 bases from J, with 6 bases between. Germline lookup yields CDR1 SQVTM and CDR2 ANQGSEA. The CDR3 nucleotides read TGCAGCGTGCTGAGCTCTGGAAACACCATATATTTT. Translation: CSVLSSGNTIYF.

This chain joins TRBV28 and TRBJ2-7; D is possibly TRBD1 (5 bases). Germline CDR1 is MDHEN and CDR2 is SYDVKM. Trimming removed 2 bases at V and 6 bases at J, with 11 bases between. The CDR3 totals 13 residues. The CDR3 region has the DNA TGTGCCAGCAGTTTAGCAGGGTATGGCGAGCAGTACTTC. Amino acid sequence: CASSLAGYGEQYF.

The table lists this clone with a few counts. The chain combines TRBV7-3 with TRBJ1-1; TRBD1 agrees at 8 bases. V lost 5 bases, J lost 8 bases, and 7 bases stayed unmatched. This CDR3 is 13 amino acids long. Germline V lookup: CDR1 SGHTA, CDR2 FQGTGA. The CDR3 region is CASSHTGGKEAFF. The CDR3 nucleotides are TGTGCCAGCAGCCACACAGGGGGTAAGGAAGCTTTCTTT.

The chain is built from TRBV6-6 and TRBJ1-4, with D perhaps TRBD1 (6 bases). The CDR3 covers 15 residues. V dropped 6 bases and J dropped 3 bases, with 14 bases sitting between them. Germline lookup yields CDR1 MNHNY and CDR2 SVGAGI (reference sequence). In DNA, the CDR3 is TGTGCCAGCAGGCAACAGGGTTGGGCTAATGAAAAACTGTTTTTT. Residues: CASRQQGWANEKLFF.